This section outlines one T cell receptor (beta chain) sequence together with its context. This entry is derived from a study of shared clonotypes between healthy human individuals. The V end was cut by 3 bases, the J end by 6 bases, with 9 bases between. CDR3 size: 12 residues. Germline CDR1 and CDR2: ENHRY and SYGVKD. As defined, naive CD8 cells were CD45RO-negative and positively selected for CCR7, with terminally differentiated effector memory CD45RA+ cells excluded. Adults of Caucasian background living in Nashville, Tennessee made up all donors. The method was immunoSEQ multiplex PCR; TCRdb's version includes in-frame clones alone and lacks a portion of them. The sample includes 650,000 to 800,000 clones, 92% of them seen just once.

This TCR was recovered from a man younger than 40 in good health. The rearrangement uses TRBV10-3 and TRBJ2-7; D is unresolved. Material for sequencing was naive CD8+ T cells sorted from blood. CDR3 sequence: CAISDRHLEQYF. The CDR3 bases are TGTGCCATCAGTGACCGCCACCTCGAGCAGTACTTC.